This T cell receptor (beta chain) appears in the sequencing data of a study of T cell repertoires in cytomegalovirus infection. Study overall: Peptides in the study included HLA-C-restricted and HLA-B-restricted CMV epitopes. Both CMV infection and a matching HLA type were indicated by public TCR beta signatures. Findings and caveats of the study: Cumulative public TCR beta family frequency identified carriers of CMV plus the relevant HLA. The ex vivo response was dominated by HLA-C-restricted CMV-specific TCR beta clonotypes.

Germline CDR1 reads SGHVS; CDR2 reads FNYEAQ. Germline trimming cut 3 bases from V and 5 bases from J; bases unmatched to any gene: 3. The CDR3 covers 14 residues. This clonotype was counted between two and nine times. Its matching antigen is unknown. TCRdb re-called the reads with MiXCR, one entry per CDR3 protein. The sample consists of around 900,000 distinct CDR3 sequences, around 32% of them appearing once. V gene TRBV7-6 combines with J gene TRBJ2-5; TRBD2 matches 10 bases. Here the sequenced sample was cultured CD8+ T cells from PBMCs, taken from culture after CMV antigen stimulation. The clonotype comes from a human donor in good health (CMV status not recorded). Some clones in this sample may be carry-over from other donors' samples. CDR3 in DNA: TGTGCCAGCAGCTTGTCGGGACTAGCGGAGACCCAGTACTTC. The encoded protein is CASSLSGLAETQYF.